The present entry profiles one T cell receptor (beta chain) with its context. TCRdb's copy holds only in-frame clones and misses some; the assay was immunoSEQ multiplex PCR. This table has 85,000 to 120,000 clones, around 87% appearing once. In germline, CDR1 is LNHDA, CDR2 SQIVND (reference sequence). Trimming took 5 bases from V and 2 from J; bases not matched to a gene: 6. The CDR3 consists of 15 residues. The data are from a study of blood T cell repertoires in COVID-19. This sequence joins TRBV19 and TRBJ2-1; 7 nucleotides match TRBD2. Material for sequencing was peripheral blood. The receptor comes from a woman in her fifties or sixties with COVID-19, enrolled during active disease. CDR3 in amino acids: CASSPGGVPYNEQFF. As DNA, the CDR3 is TGTGCCAGTAGTCCGGGGGGTGTCCCCTACAATGAGCAGTTCTTC.